The clone carrying this TCR beta chain occurred once. No antigen is known for it. The data stem from a study of CD8 T cell repertoires and HIV-1 epitope variants. Study summary: Twenty-five autologous and known Gag and Nef epitope variant peptides each stimulated T cells separately. Equal numbers of autologous T cell-negative cells presented antigen to enriched T cells. Study observations and caveats: Most of the nine antigen-specific clonotypes appeared cross-reactive to autologous or escape variants.

The V gene's germline CDR1 is KGHSH and CDR2 LQKENI. The CDR3 runs 14 residues. With 1 base removed from V and 11 bases from J, the gap between germline ends came to 12 bases. The protocol was immunoSEQ multiplex PCR, while the TCRdb copy is restricted to in-frame clones and leaves out a portion. The sample carries some 87,000 clones, almost 75% recorded once. This clonotype was sampled from a male donor with HIV. Input material: uncultured baseline CD8+ T cells from peripheral blood mononuclear cells (PBMCs). The chain has TRBV18 and TRBJ2-6, with D possibly being TRBD2 (5 bases). CDR3 sequence: CASSPQKTGDVLTF. CDR3 sequence (DNA): TGTGCCAGCTCACCACAAAAAACCGGGGACGTCCTGACTTTC.